This T cell receptor beta chain was identified during a study of blood T cell repertoires in COVID-19. About the research overall: From T cells, B-cell-depleted T cells, or PBMCs came the material, which was cDNA or gDNA.

The J segment lost 8 bases and the V segment lost 4 bases, leaving 4 bases of the junction unmatched. There are 13 residues in the CDR3. Per the germline V gene, CDR1 is SGHTA and CDR2 is FQGNSA. As processed by the authors: For nucleated cells, counts were estimated from reference gene primer amplification. The protocol was immunoSEQ multiplex PCR, while the TCRdb copy is restricted to in-frame clones and leaves out a portion. The DNA gave D and trimming, while V, J and clone size come from that table. The table records some 50,000 clones, about 90% of them present only once. This clonotype was obtained from a man between 65 and 80 years old with active COVID-19. The chain links TRBV7-2 to TRBJ1-2, with 10 bases matching TRBD1. Sample: peripheral blood. CDR3 DNA: TGTGCCAGCAGCTCCGGGACAGGGGTCGGCTACACCTTC. It codes for CASSSGTGVGYTF.